The 7 T cell receptor beta chains in this list originate from one sample, sequenced in a study of human thymus T cells. TCRdb's copy holds only in-frame clones and misses some; the assay was immunoSEQ multiplex PCR. The sample has about 130,000 clones; about 95% are singletons. Resections from corrective heart surgery supplied the thymus tissue. Sequencing was carried out using thymus tissue. The receptors were gathered from a boy under two years old with a congenital heart defect but otherwise immunologically healthy.

The rearrangement links TRBV27 to TRBJ2-7; tentatively, D is TRBD2 (6 bases). Germline V lookup: CDR1 MNHEY, CDR2 SMNVEV (reference sequence). This CDR3 region has 14 residues. V lost 6 bases to trimming and J lost 0 bases, with 12 bases between them. This CDR3 is CASRGGRSSYEQYF. Here the CDR3 DNA reads TGTGCCAGCAGGGGGGGTAGAAGCTCCTACGAGCAGTACTTC.

The V gene is TRBV5-8, the J gene TRBJ2-3; D is ambiguous. V dropped 3 bases and J dropped 2 bases, with 10 bases sitting between them. There are 14 residues in the CDR3. The germline V gene encodes CDR1 SGHTS and CDR2 YDEGEE. In DNA form, the CDR3 reads TGTGCCAGCAGCTCCGACACCCTCACAGATACGCAGTATTTT. Translated: CASSSDTLTDTQYF. Complete variable domain (other parts from reference TRBV5-8 and TRBJ2-3): EAGVTQSPTHLIKTRGQQATLRCSPISGHTSVYWYQQALGLGLQFLLWYDEGEERNRGNFPPRFSGRQFPNYSSELNVNALELEDSALYLCASSSDTLTDTQYFGPGTRLTVL.

This chain links TRBV4-1 with TRBJ1-2; the D gene is possibly TRBD1 (6 bases). This CDR3 is built from 13 residues. The germline V and J ends were trimmed by 0 bases and 9 bases, with 11 bases remaining between them. Germline CDR1 and CDR2: MGHRA and YSYEKL. This CDR3 is CASSQDTRGCYTF. The CDR3 bases are TGCGCCAGCAGCCAAGACACCAGGGGATGCTACACCTTC.

The rearrangement joins TRBV4-1 to TRBJ2-2; D is unresolved. V gave up 0 bases and J gave up 1 base, with 6 bases separating them. Germline loops: CDR1 MGHRA, CDR2 YSYEKL. The CDR3 has 15 residues. The chain's CDR3 is CASSQDHVNTGELFF. As DNA, the CDR3 is TGCGCCAGCAGCCAAGATCATGTGAACACCGGGGAGCTGTTTTTT.

The chain recombines TRBV5-4 with TRBJ2-7, with a weak D call TRBD1 (5 bases). Germline lookup yields CDR1 SGHNT and CDR2 YYREEE (reference sequence). The V end lost 4 bases, the J end lost 3 bases, and 14 bases lay between the germline ends. The CDR3 extends over 14 amino acids. This CDR3 is CASSPGTGVYEQYF. In nucleotides, the CDR3 is TGTGCCAGCAGCCCTGGCACAGGTGTCTACGAGCAGTACTTC. Filled out from reference TRBV5-4 and TRBJ2-7, the complete variable domain reads ETGVTQSPTHLIKTRGQQVTLRCSSQSGHNTVSWYQQALGQGPQFIFQYYREEENGRGNFPPRFSGLQFPNYSSELNVNALELDDSALYLCASSPGTGVYEQYFGPGTRLTVT.

The chain joins TRBV29-1 to TRBJ2-3; weak D call: TRBD2 (5 bases). The length of the CDR3 is 15 residues. V was cut by 6 bases and J by 4 bases, with 20 bases left in between. The germline CDR1 and CDR2 sequences are SQVTM and ANQGSEA. CDR3 sequence (DNA): TGCAGCGTCACCCAGGCTGTAACTAGGGCAGATACGCAGTATTTT. Protein sequence: CSVTQAVTRADTQYF.

The chain employs TRBV28 and TRBJ2-7; 8 nucleotides match TRBD1. Per germline, CDR1 MDHEN and CDR2 SYDVKM. The CDR3 is made up of 15 amino acids. The V segment lost 6 bases and the J segment 0 bases; nucleotides outside the gene matches: 7. The CDR3 loop reads CASRERQGSSYEQYF. The DNA for the CDR3 is TGTGCCAGCAGGGAAAGACAGGGGAGCTCCTACGAGCAGTACTTC.